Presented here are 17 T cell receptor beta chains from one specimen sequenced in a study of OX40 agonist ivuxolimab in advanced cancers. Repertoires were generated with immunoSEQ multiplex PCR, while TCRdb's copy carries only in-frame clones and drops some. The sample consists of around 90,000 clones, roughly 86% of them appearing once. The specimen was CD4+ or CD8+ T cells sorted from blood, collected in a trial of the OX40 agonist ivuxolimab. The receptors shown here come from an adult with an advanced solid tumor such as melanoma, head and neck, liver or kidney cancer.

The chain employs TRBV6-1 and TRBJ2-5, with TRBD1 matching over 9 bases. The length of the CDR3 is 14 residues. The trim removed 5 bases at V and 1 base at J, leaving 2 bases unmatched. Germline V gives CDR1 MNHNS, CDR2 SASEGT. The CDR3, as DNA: TGTGCCAGCAGTCGGACAGGGGCCCAAGAGACCCAGTACTTC. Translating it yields CASSRTGAQETQYF.

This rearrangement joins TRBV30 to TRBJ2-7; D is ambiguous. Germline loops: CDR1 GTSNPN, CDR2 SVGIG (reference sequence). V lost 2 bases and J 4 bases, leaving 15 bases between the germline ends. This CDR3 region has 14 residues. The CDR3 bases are TGTGCCTGGAGTTCCCTGACTGGAACATACGAGCAGTACTTC. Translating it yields CAWSSLTGTYEQYF.

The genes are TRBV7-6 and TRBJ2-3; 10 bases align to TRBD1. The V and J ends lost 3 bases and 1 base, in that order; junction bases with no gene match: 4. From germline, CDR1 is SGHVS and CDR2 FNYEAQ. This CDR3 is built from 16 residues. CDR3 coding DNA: TGTGCCAGCAGCTTGGCCGGGACAGGGGGCACAGATACGCAGTATTTT. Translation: CASSLAGTGGTDTQYF.

The CDR3 sequence: CASSFWGTEKEKLFF. The CDR3, as DNA: TGCGCCAGCAGCTTTTGGGGGACAGAGAAAGAAAAACTGTTTTTT. This chain links TRBV5-1 with TRBJ1-4, with TRBD1 matching over 7 bases. The J segment lost 8 bases and the V segment lost 2 bases, leaving 9 bases of the junction unmatched. The V gene's germline CDR1 is SGHRS and CDR2 YFSETQ. This CDR3 is built from 15 residues.

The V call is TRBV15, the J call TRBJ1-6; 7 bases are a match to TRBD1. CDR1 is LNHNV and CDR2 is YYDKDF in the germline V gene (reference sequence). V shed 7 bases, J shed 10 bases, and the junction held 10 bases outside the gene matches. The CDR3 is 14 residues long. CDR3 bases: TGTGCCACCACAGGGGGGAGGGACTCGTCACCCCTCCACTTT. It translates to CATTGGRDSSPLHF.

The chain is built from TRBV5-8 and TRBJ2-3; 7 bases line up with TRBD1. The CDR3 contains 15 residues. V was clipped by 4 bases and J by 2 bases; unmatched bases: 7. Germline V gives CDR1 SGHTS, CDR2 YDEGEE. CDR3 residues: CASSELGQSTDTQYF. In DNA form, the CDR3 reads TGTGCCAGCAGCGAACTGGGACAGTCCACAGATACGCAGTATTTT.

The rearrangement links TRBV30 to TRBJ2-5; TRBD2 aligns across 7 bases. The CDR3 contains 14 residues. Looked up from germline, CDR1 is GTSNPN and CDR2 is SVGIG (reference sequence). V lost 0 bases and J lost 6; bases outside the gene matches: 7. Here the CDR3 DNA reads TGTGCCTGGAGTGTAAGGTCTAGCGGTCAGACCCAGTACTTC. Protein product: CAWSVRSSGQTQYF.

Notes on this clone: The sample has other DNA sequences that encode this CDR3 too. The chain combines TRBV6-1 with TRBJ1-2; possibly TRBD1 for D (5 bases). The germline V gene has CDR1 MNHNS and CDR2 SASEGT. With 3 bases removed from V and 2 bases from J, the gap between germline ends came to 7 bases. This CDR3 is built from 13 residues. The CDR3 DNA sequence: TGTGCCAGCAGTGAGGGACGGAACTATGGCTACACCTTC. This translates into CASSEGRNYGYTF.

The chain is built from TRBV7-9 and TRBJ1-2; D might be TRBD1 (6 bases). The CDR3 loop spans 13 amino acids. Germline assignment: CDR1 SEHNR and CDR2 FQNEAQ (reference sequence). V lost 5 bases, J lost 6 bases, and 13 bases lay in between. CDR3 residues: CASSKQGQDGYTF. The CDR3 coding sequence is TGTGCCAGCAGCAAACAGGGTCAGGATGGCTACACCTTC.

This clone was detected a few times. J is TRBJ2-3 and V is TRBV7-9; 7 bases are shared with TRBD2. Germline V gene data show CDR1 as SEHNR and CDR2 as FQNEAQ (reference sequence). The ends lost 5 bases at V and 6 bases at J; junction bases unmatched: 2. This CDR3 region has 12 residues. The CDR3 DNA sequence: TGTGCCAGCAGCCGGGAGGTGGATACGCAGTATTTT. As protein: CASSREVDTQYF.

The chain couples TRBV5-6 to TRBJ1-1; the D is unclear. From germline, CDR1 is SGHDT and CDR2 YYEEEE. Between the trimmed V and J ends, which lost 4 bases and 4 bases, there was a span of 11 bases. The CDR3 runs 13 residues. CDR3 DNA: TGTGCCAGCAGCCCCGGTTTTGGCACTGAAGCTTTCTTT. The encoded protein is CASSPGFGTEAFF. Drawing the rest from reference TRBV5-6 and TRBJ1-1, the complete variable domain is DAGVTQSPTHLIKTRGQQVTLRCSPKSGHDTVSWYQQALGQGPQFIFQYYEEEERQRGNFPDRFSGHQFPNYSSELNVNALLLGDSALYLCASSPGFGTEAFFGQGTRLTVV.

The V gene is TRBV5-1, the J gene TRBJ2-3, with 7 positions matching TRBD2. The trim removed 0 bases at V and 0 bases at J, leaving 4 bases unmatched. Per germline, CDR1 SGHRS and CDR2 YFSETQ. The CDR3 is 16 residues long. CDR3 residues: CASSLDPSGSTDTQYF. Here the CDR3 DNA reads TGCGCCAGCAGCTTGGACCCTAGCGGAAGCACAGATACGCAGTATTTT.

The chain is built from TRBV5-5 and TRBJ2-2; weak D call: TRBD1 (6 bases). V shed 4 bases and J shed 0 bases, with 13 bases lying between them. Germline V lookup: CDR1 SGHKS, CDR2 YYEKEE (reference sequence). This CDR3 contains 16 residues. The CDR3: CASSISGDPNTGELFF. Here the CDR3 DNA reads TGTGCCAGCAGCATCTCAGGGGACCCGAACACCGGGGAGCTGTTTTTT.

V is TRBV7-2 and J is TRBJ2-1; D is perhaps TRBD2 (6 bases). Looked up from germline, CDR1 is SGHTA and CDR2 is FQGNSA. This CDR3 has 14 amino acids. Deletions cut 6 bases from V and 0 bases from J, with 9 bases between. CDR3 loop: CASSYGSSYNEQFF. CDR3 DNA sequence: TGTGCCAGCAGTTACGGGAGCTCCTACAATGAGCAGTTCTTC.

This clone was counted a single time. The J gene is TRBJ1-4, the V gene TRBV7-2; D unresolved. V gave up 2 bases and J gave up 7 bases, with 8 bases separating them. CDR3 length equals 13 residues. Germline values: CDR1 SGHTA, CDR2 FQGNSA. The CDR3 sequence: CASSLRTGEKLFF. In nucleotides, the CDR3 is TGTGCCAGCAGCTTACGGACGGGTGAAAAACTGTTTTTT.

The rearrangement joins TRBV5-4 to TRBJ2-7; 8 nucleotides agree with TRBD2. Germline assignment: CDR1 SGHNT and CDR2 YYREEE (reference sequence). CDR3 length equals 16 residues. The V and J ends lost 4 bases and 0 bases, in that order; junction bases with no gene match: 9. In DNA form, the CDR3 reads TGTGCCAGCAGCAATGGTGGCGGGAGGACCTCCTACGAGCAGTACGTC. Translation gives CASSNGGGRTSYEQYV.

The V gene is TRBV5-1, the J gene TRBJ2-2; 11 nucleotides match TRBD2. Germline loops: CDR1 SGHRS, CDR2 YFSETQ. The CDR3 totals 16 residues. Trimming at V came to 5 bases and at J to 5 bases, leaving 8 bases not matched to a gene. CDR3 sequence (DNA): TGCGCCAGCAGACTAGCGGGGGACCGAACAACCGGGGAGCTGTTTTTT. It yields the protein CASRLAGDRTTGELFF.